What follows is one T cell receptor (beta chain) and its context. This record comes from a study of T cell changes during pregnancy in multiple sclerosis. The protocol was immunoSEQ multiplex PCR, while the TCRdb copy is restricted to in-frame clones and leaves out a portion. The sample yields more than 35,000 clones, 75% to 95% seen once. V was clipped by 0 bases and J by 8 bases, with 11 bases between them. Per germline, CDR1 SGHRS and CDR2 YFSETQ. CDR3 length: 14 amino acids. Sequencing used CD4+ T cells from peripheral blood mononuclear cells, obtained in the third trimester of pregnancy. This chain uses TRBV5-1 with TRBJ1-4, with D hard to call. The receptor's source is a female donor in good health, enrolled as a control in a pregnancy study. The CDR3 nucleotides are TGCGCCAGCAGCTTGGTTCCGGTGACAGAAAAACTGTTTTTT. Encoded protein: CASSLVPVTEKLFF.